This entry is about one T cell receptor (beta chain). The antigen is undetermined. J lost 6 bases, V lost 4 bases, and 9 bases had no gene match. CDR1 is SGHRS, CDR2 YFSETQ, per germline. The CDR3 runs to 14 residues. This record comes from a study of cytomegalovirus exposure and HLA in healthy donors. Study-wide findings and caveats: Most TCR sequences were seen very rarely across donors, but some public TCRs occurred in many. Cytomegalovirus status was reportedly diagnosed by the classifier with high sensitivity and specificity.

All the people who gave samples were healthy bone marrow donors. Researchers ran the PCR with 60 Vbeta and 13 Jbeta primers. Produced via immunoSEQ multiplex PCR; TCRdb's table is partial and in-frame only. The sample lists about 100,000 clones; approximately 79% were seen once. The material sequenced was PBMCs. The TCR was taken from a woman aged 60-75 years in good health and CMV-seropositive. The chain links TRBV5-1 to TRBJ2-7, with TRBD2 matching 8 bases. The CDR3 here is CASSLASGSAEQYF. CDR3 DNA: TGCGCCAGCAGCCTAGCAAGCGGGAGCGCCGAGCAGTACTTC.